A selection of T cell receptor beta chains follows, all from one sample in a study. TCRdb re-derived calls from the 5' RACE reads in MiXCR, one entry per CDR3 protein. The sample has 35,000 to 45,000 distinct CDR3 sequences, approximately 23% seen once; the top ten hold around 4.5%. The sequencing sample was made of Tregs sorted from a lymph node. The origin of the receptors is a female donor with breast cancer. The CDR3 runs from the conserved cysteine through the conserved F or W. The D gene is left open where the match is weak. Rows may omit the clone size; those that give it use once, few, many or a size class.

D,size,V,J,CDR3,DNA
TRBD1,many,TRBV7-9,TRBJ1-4,CASSPLGQIIPATNEKLFF,TGTGCCAGCAGCCCTCTGGGACAGATTATTCCAGCAACTAATGAAAAACTGTTTTTT
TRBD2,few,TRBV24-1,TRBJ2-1,CATGPGIGRAADEQFF,TGTGCCACCGGCCCAGGCATCGGGAGGGCCGCAGATGAGCAGTTCTTC
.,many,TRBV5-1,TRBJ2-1,CARAERGEQFF,TGCGCCAGGGCTGAACGGGGTGAGCAGTTCTTC
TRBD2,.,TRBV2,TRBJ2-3,CASNLAGGTDTQYF,TGTGCCAGCAACTTAGCGGGAGGCACAGATACGCAGTATTTT
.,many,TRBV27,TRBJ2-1,CASSNALGEQFF,TGTGCCAGCAGCAACGCTCTAGGCGAGCAGTTCTTC
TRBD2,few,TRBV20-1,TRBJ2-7,CSAGLAGGPTYEQYF,TGCAGTGCTGGACTAGCGGGAGGCCCTACCTACGAGCAGTACTTC
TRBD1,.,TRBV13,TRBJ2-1,CASNSDLDRETYNEQFF,TGTGCCAGCAACTCAGATCTGGACAGGGAGACTTACAATGAGCAGTTCTTC
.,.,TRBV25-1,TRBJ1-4,CASSENNEKLFF,TGTGCCAGCAGTGAAAATAATGAAAAACTGTTTTTT
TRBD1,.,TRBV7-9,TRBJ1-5,CASSATGTGSNQPQHF,TGTGCCAGCAGCGCTACCGGGACAGGGAGCAATCAGCCCCAGCATTTT
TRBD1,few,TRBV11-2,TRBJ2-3,CASSRLPGQGAPDTQYF,TGTGCCAGCAGCCGCCTACCGGGACAGGGGGCCCCAGATACGCAGTATTTT
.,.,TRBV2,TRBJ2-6,CASRTLAGANALTF,TGTGCCAGCAGGACCCTAGCTGGGGCCAACGCCCTGACTTTC
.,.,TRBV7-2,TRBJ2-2,CASSLVFRANTGELFF,TGTGCCAGCAGCTTGGTTTTTAGGGCCAACACCGGGGAGCTGTTTTTT
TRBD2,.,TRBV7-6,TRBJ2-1,CASSGGIGLVNEQFF,TGTGCCAGCAGCGGTGGGATAGGACTAGTCAATGAGCAGTTCTTC
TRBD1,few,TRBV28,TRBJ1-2,CASRIPTGVYGYTF,TGTGCCAGCAGGATCCCGACAGGGGTCTATGGCTACACCTTC